The clone carrying this T cell receptor (beta chain) has at least ten counts. This sample stems from a study of T cells in Graves' hyperthyroidism and ophthalmopathy. Germline CDR1 SQVTM, CDR2 ANQGSEA. V was clipped by 4 bases and J by 1 base, with 10 bases between them. The CDR3 runs 13 residues. Amplification of TCR beta CDR3 regions used RNA as the template. HTBI primers drove first-round RT-PCR of the TCR CDR3. TCRdb independently ran MiXCR on the multiplex PCR reads; one entry per CDR3 protein. The table lists about 740,000 distinct CDR3 sequences, 12% to 15% of them singletons. This rearrangement joins TRBV29-1 to TRBJ1-1; TRBD1 might be the D (5 bases). Sample: blood. The sequence was obtained from a woman aged 18-29 years with Graves' hyperthyroidism. Here the CDR3 DNA reads TGCAGCGTTGCCGGACACACGAACACTGAAGCTTTCTTT. Translating it yields CSVAGHTNTEAFF. Variable domain in full (rest from reference TRBV29-1 and TRBJ1-1): SAVISQKPSRDICQRGTSLTIQCQVDSQVTMMFWYRQQPGQSLTLIATANQGSEATYESGFVIDKFPISRPNLTFSTLTVSNMSPEDSSIYLCSVAGHTNTEAFFGQGTRLTVV.